Included here is one T cell receptor beta chain sequence, with context. Its antigen remains unidentified. Unmatched junction bases numbered 8, after V lost 6 bases and J lost 4 bases. Per germline, CDR1 LNHDA and CDR2 SQIVND (reference sequence). CDR3 length equals 14 residues. PCR employed 60 Vbeta and 13 Jbeta primers. The method was immunoSEQ multiplex PCR; TCRdb's version includes in-frame clones alone and lacks a portion of them. Of roughly 140,000 clones in the sample, roughly 80% were seen once. This entry is derived from a study of cytomegalovirus exposure and HLA in healthy donors. Notes on the study in general: Being indistinguishable, some V segments were excluded, TRBV6-2 and TRBV6-3 among them. A later analysis appeared to link common viral pathogens to several of the most significant clusters. Follow-up analysis found HLA locus-dependent TCR association rates, highest for DRB1 and lowest for HLA-C. Rarity characterized most TCR sequences, yet some public TCRs appeared in many donors.

The TCR was taken from a man in his forties in good health and CMV-seropositive. This sequence joins TRBV19 and TRBJ1-1; 7 bases agree with TRBD1. The sample consisted of PBMCs. The CDR3 nucleotides read TGTGCCAGTAGACTCGGGGGACAGCTCACTGAAGCTTTCTTT. Protein: CASRLGGQLTEAFF.